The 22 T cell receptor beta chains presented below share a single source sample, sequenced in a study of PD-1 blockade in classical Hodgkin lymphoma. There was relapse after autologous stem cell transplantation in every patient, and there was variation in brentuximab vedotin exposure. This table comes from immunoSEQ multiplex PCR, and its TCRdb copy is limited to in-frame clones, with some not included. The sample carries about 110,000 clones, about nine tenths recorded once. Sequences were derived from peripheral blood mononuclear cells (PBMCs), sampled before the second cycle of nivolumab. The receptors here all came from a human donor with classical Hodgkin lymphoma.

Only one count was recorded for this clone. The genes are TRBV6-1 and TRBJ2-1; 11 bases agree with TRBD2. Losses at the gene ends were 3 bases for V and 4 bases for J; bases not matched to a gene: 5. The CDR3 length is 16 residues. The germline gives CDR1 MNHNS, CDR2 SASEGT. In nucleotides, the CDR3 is TGTGCCAGCAGTGAGGTAGCGGGAGGGCCATACAATGAGCAGTTCTTC. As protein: CASSEVAGGPYNEQFF.

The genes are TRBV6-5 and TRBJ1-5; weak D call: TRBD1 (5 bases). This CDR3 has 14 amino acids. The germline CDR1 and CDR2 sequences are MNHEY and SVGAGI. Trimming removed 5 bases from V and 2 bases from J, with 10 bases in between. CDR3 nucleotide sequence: TGTGCCAGCAGTCCGGGACCCGGCAATCAGCCCCAGCATTTT. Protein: CASSPGPGNQPQHF.

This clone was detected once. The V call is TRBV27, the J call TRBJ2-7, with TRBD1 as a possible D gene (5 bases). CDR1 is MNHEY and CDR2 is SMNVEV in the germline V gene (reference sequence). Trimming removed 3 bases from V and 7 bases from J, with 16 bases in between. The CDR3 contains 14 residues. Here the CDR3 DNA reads TGTGCCAGCAGTTTTCGGACATCGGCTCTGGAGCAGTACTTC. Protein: CASSFRTSALEQYF.

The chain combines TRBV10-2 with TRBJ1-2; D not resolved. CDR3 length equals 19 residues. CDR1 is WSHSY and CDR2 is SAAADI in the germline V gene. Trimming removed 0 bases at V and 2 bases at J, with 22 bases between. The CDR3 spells CASSESPNPMGLGNYGYTF. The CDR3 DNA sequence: TGCGCCAGCAGTGAGTCGCCCAACCCTATGGGCCTCGGGAACTATGGCTACACCTTC.

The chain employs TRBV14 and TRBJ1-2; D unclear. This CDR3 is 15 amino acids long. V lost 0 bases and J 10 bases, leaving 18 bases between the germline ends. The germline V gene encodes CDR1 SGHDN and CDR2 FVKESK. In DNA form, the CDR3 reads TGTGCCAGCAGCCAAGATCAAAACAGACTTCGGGCCTACACCTTC. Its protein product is CASSQDQNRLRAYTF.

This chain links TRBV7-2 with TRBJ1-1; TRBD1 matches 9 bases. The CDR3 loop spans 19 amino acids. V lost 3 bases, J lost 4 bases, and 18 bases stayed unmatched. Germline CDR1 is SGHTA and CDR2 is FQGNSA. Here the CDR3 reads CASSLSLISKTGGGTEAFF. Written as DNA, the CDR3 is TGTGCCAGCAGCTTGTCCCTTATCTCGAAAACAGGGGGCGGCACTGAAGCTTTCTTT.

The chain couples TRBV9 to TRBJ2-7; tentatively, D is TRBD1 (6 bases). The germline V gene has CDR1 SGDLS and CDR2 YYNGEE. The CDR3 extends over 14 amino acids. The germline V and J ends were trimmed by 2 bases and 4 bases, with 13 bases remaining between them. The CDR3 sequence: CASSVQGKPYEQYF. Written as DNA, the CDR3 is TGTGCCAGCAGCGTCCAGGGGAAACCGTACGAGCAGTACTTC.

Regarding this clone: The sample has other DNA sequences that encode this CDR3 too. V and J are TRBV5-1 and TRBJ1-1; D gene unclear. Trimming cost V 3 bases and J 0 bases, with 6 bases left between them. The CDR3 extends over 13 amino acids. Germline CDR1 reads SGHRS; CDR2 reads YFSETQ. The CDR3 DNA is TGCGCCAGCAGCTCAGGAATGAACACTGAAGCTTTCTTT. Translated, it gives CASSSGMNTEAFF.

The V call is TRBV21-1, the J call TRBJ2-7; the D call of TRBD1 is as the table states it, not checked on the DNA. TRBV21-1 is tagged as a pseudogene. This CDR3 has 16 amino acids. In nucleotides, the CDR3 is TGTGCCAGCAGCAAGACCACGGGACATTATTCCTACGAGCAGTACTTC. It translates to CASSKTTGHYSYEQYF.

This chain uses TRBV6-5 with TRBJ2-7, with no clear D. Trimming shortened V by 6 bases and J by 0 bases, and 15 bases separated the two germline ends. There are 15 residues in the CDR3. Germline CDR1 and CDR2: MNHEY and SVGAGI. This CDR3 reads CASRPSPLSSYEQYF. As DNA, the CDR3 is TGTGCCAGCAGACCCTCCCCCCTCAGCTCCTACGAGCAGTACTTC.

Here the CDR3 reads CASSHRGGDGYTF. In DNA form, the CDR3 reads TGTGCCAGCTCCCACAGGGGAGGGGATGGCTACACCTTC. The chain couples TRBV18 to TRBJ1-2; TRBD1 matches at 7 bases. Germline V lookup: CDR1 KGHSH, CDR2 LQKENI. The V gene end was trimmed by 6 bases and the J gene end by 6 bases; junction bases not matched to a gene: 7. The CDR3 sequence is 13 residues long.

The CDR3 sequence is CAISECLFQGCGFTDTQYF. CDR3 in DNA: TGTGCCATCAGTGAGTGTCTCTTTCAAGGTTGCGGTTTTACAGATACGCAGTATTTT. This sequence joins TRBV10-3 and TRBJ2-3; no definite D call. The CDR3 sequence is 19 residues long. Between the trimmed V and J ends, which lost 1 base and 3 bases, there was a span of 23 bases. Germline loops: CDR1 ENHRY, CDR2 SYGVKD.

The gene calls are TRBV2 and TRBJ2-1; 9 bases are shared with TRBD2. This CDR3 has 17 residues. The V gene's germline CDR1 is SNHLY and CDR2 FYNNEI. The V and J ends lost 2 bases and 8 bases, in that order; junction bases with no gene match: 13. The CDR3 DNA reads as TGTGCCAGCAGTGAATGGGCTAGCGGGATCAGGGAGGATGAGCAGTTCTTC. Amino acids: CASSEWASGIREDEQFF.

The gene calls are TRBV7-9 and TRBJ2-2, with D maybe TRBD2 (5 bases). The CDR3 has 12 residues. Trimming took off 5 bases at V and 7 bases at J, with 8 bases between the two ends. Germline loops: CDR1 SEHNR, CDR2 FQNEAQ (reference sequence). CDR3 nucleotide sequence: TGTGCCAGCAGCCACGACTACGGGGAGCTGTTTTTT. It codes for CASSHDYGELFF.

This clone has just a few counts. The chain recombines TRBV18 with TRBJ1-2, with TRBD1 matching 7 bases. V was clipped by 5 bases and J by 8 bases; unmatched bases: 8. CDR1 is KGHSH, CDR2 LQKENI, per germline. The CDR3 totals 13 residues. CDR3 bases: TGTGCCAGCTCAAATAGACAGGGTGACGGCTACACCTTC. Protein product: CASSNRQGDGYTF.

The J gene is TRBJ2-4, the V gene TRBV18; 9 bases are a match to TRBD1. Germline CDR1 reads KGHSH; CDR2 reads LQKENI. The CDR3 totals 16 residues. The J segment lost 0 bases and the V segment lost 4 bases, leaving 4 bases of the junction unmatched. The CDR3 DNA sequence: TGTGCCAGCTCACTCGACAGGGGGGGAGCCAAAAACATTCAGTACTTC. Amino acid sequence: CASSLDRGGAKNIQYF.

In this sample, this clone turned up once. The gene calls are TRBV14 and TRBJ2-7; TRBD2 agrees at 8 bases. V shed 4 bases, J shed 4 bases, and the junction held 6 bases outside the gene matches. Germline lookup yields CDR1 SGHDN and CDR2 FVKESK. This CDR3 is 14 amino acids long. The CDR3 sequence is CASSPAGGGYEQYF. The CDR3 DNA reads TGTGCCAGCAGCCCGGCGGGAGGAGGGTACGAGCAGTACTTC. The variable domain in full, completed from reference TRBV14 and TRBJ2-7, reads EAGVTQFPSHSVIEKGQTVTLRCDPISGHDNLYWYRRVMGKEIKFLLHFVKESKQDESGMPNNRFLAERTGGTYSTLKVQPAELEDSGVYFCASSPAGGGYEQYFGPGTRLTVT.

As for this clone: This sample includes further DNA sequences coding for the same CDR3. Here the CDR3 reads CASSNQGGEQYF. The CDR3 bases are TGTGCCAGCAGCAACCAGGGGGGGGAGCAGTACTTC. The chain couples TRBV7-9 to TRBJ2-7; D tentatively reads TRBD1 or TRBD2 (7 bases each). Germline loops: CDR1 SEHNR, CDR2 FQNEAQ (reference sequence). V dropped 5 bases and J dropped 7 bases, with 12 bases sitting between them. This CDR3 has 12 amino acids.

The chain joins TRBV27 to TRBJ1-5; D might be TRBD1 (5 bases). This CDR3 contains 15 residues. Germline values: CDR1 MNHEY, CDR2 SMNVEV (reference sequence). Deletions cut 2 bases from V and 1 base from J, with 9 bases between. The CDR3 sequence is CASSLGDGSNQPQHF. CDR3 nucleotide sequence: TGTGCCAGCAGTTTAGGGGACGGCAGCAATCAGCCCCAGCATTTT.

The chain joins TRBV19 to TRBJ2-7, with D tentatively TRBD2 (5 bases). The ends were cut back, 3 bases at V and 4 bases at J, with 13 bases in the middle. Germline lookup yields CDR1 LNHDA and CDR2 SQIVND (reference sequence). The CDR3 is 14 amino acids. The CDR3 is CASSIGVEPYEQYF. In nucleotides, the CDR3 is TGTGCCAGTAGTATCGGGGTGGAACCGTACGAGCAGTACTTC. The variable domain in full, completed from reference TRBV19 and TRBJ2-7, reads DGGITQSPKYLFRKEGQNVTLSCEQNLNHDAMYWYRQDPGQGLRLIYYSQIVNDFQKGDIAEGYSVSREKKESFPLTVTSAQKNPTAFYLCASSIGVEPYEQYFGPGTRLTVT.

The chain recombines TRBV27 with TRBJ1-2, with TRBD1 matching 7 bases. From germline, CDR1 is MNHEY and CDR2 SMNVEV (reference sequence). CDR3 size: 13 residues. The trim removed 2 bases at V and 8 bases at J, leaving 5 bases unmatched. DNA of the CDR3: TGTGCCAGCAGTTTAGGGAACAGGGGCGGCTACACCTTC. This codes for CASSLGNRGGYTF.

Here the CDR3 reads CASSSAGTEETQYF. The CDR3 DNA reads TGTGCCAGCAGCAGTGCCGGGACTGAAGAGACCCAGTACTTC. This chain joins TRBV5-4 and TRBJ2-5, with D possibly TRBD2 on 6 matching bases. Germline CDR1 SGHNT, CDR2 YYREEE (reference sequence). Trimming cost V 4 bases and J 3 bases, with 13 bases left between them. The CDR3 extends over 14 amino acids.